The 28 T cell receptor beta chains reported below all come from one sample, sequenced in a study of T cell changes during pregnancy in multiple sclerosis. Data came from immunoSEQ multiplex PCR; TCRdb stores just in-frame clones and leaves some out. The sample shows tens of thousands of clones, over 75% of them seen only once. The source material was CD8+ T cells from peripheral blood mononuclear cells, sampled in the second trimester of pregnancy. The receptor set was obtained from a female donor with multiple sclerosis, enrolled in a pregnancy study.

This clone came up a few times. The rearrangement joins TRBV4-1 to TRBJ1-2, with 7 bases identical to TRBD1. CDR3 length: 18 amino acids. Losses at the gene ends were 2 bases for V and 2 bases for J; bases not matched to a gene: 14. Germline CDR1 and CDR2: MGHRA and YSYEKL. The CDR3 DNA sequence: TGCGCCAGCAGCCAACAGGGACAGCCCAGGTGCTCCAACTATGGCTACACCTTC. It is translated as CASSQQGQPRCSNYGYTF.

This clone has only one observation. The chain carries TRBV5-6 and TRBJ1-2; D may be TRBD1 (6 bases). The V end lost 3 bases, the J end lost 4 bases, and 13 bases lay between the germline ends. Germline values: CDR1 SGHDT, CDR2 YYEEEE. The CDR3 consists of 14 residues. As DNA, the CDR3 is TGTGCCAGCAGCTCAGAGGGGGGGGCCTATGGCTACACCTTC. This translates into CASSSEGGAYGYTF.

The gene calls are TRBV5-1 and TRBJ1-5; 7 bases match TRBD1. The V segment lost 4 bases and the J segment 4 bases; nucleotides outside the gene matches: 8. Germline CDR1 is SGHRS and CDR2 is YFSETQ. The CDR3 consists of 15 residues. The CDR3 sequence is CASSMTGTENQPQHF. In DNA, the CDR3 is TGCGCCAGCAGCATGACCGGGACAGAGAATCAGCCCCAGCATTTT.

The chain is built from TRBV6-5 and TRBJ2-5, with TRBD2 matching over 8 bases. Trimming took 0 bases from V and 7 from J; bases not matched to a gene: 4. The germline V gene encodes CDR1 MNHEY and CDR2 SVGAGI. This CDR3 is 14 amino acids long. The CDR3 sequence is CASSYSAGGGTQYF. The CDR3 nucleotides read TGTGCCAGCAGTTACTCGGCGGGGGGTGGGACCCAGTACTTC.

The chain recombines TRBV27 with TRBJ2-2, with TRBD1 as a possible D gene (5 bases). The V and J ends lost 3 bases and 1 base respectively, with 9 bases between them. CDR3 length: 15 amino acids. Germline V CDR1 and CDR2: MNHEY, SMNVEV (reference sequence). The CDR3 loop is CASSLTEMNTGELFF. The CDR3 nucleotides are TGTGCCAGCAGTTTGACAGAGATGAACACCGGGGAGCTGTTTTTT.

This rearrangement joins TRBV5-6 to TRBJ1-5; no firm D call. The V gene's germline CDR1 is SGHDT and CDR2 YYEEEE. There are 14 residues in the CDR3. Trimming cost V 2 bases and J 6 bases, with 12 bases left between them. In nucleotides, the CDR3 is TGTGCCAGCAGCTTCGGGGAGGGTGGTCAGCCCCAGCATTTT. Its protein product is CASSFGEGGQPQHF. Drawing the rest from reference TRBV5-6 and TRBJ1-5, the complete variable domain is DAGVTQSPTHLIKTRGQQVTLRCSPKSGHDTVSWYQQALGQGPQFIFQYYEEEERQRGNFPDRFSGHQFPNYSSELNVNALLLGDSALYLCASSFGEGGQPQHFGDGTRLSIL.

The chain employs TRBV10-3 and TRBJ2-3; 7 bases agree with TRBD2. Germline assignment: CDR1 ENHRY and CDR2 SYGVKD. The V gene end was trimmed by 11 bases and the J gene end by 3 bases; junction bases not matched to a gene: 14. The CDR3 extends over 15 amino acids. CDR3 DNA sequence: TGTGCCTCGGCGGGGGACCCCCCCAAGACAGATACGCAGTATTTT. Protein sequence: CASAGDPPKTDTQYF.

This chain uses TRBV14 with TRBJ1-1; 8 bases are a match to TRBD1. Germline CDR1 and CDR2: SGHDN and FVKESK. The CDR3 totals 12 residues. J gave up 6 bases and V 4 bases, and 1 base lay outside the gene matches. CDR3 sequence reads: CASSPGGPEAFF. CDR3 sequence (DNA): TGTGCCAGCAGCCCAGGGGGCCCTGAAGCTTTCTTT.

A remark on this clone: An end of the junction differs from the germline gene, which may be a read error. The V and J genes are TRBV5-1 and TRBJ2-6, with 12 bases lining up with TRBD1. Germline V gives CDR1 SGHRS, CDR2 YFSETQ. CDR3 length: 17 amino acids. Here the CDR3 reads CASRLGQGASGANVLTF. In DNA, the CDR3 is TGCGCCAGCAGGTTGGGACAGGGGGCCTCTGGGGCCAACGTCCTGACTTTC.

The chain carries TRBV6-5 and TRBJ1-1; 7 bases fit TRBD1. V lost 5 bases and J lost 3; bases outside the gene matches: 6. This CDR3 is 14 amino acids long. The germline gives CDR1 MNHEY, CDR2 SVGAGI. The CDR3 coding sequence is TGTGCCAGCAGTAACAGGGGAGGATACACTGAAGCTTTCTTT. Encoded protein: CASSNRGGYTEAFF.

The chain is built from TRBV10-2 and TRBJ1-4; D remains unclear. Germline V gives CDR1 WSHSY, CDR2 SAAADI. Trimming cost V 10 bases and J 4 bases, with 4 bases left between them. The CDR3 has 10 amino acids. CDR3 DNA: TGCGCCACCCTTAATGAAAAACTGTTTTTT. This encodes CATLNEKLFF.

The CDR3 here is CASSRNLEEQFF. CDR3 coding DNA: TGTGCCAGCAGCCGTAATTTAGAGGAGCAGTTCTTC. The chain combines TRBV7-9 with TRBJ2-1; no firm D call. Between the trimmed V and J ends, which lost 5 bases and 10 bases, there was a span of 12 bases. The CDR3 runs to 12 residues. Germline CDR1 SEHNR, CDR2 FQNEAQ (reference sequence).

The chain recombines TRBV19 with TRBJ1-2; D ambiguous. V lost 5 bases to trimming and J lost 2 bases, with 15 bases between them. This CDR3 spans 15 amino acids. Per germline, CDR1 LNHDA and CDR2 SQIVND (reference sequence). The CDR3 region has the DNA TGTGCCAGTAGTGCCGGGAGCCAGTGGAACTATGGCTACACCTTC. It encodes CASSAGSQWNYGYTF.

The rearrangement joins TRBV7-2 to TRBJ2-7; TRBD1 aligns across 8 bases. CDR3 length: 15 amino acids. Losses at the gene ends were 4 bases for V and 1 base for J; bases not matched to a gene: 6. CDR1 and CDR2 (germline): SGHTA, FQGNSA. CDR3 DNA: TGTGCCAGCAGCTCCCCCCGGACAGGGTCCTACGAGCAGTACTTC. This sequence encodes CASSSPRTGSYEQYF.

The chain has TRBV27 and TRBJ2-5; D is uncertain. The CDR3 consists of 13 residues. Trimming pared 1 base from V and 5 bases from J, leaving 8 bases between. Germline loops: CDR1 MNHEY, CDR2 SMNVEV (reference sequence). CDR3 coding DNA: TGTGCCAGCAGTTTATGGTCTACGGAGACCCAGTACTTC. Amino acid sequence: CASSLWSTETQYF.

A few counts support this clone. V usage is TRBV27 and J usage is TRBJ1-1; the D is unclear. The germline gives CDR1 MNHEY, CDR2 SMNVEV (reference sequence). The CDR3 runs 13 residues. V lost 3 bases, J lost 1 base, and 6 bases lay in between. The CDR3 DNA is TGTGCCAGCAGTTTCGGAGAGAACACTGAAGCTTTCTTT. Encoded protein: CASSFGENTEAFF.

CDR3 protein: CASSQDQGTSYEQYF. CDR3 coding DNA: TGTGCCAGCAGCCAAGACCAGGGCACCTCCTACGAGCAGTACTTC. J is TRBJ2-7 and V is TRBV4-2; D perhaps matches TRBD1 (5 bases). Trimming removed 0 bases from V and 0 bases from J, with 9 bases in between. CDR3 length equals 15 residues. Germline CDR1 is LGHNA and CDR2 is YNFKEQ.

The chain recombines TRBV5-1 with TRBJ2-7; 11 bases match TRBD1. The V gene's germline CDR1 is SGHRS and CDR2 YFSETQ. With 4 bases clipped from V and 6 bases from J, the junction kept 6 bases outside the gene matches. The CDR3 covers 14 residues. CDR3 DNA: TGCGCCAGCAGCCCGGGGACAGGGGGGATCGAGCAGTACTTC. Translated, it gives CASSPGTGGIEQYF.

This chain uses TRBV5-4 with TRBJ2-7; TRBD1 is a possible D gene (6 bases). The CDR3 totals 13 residues. The V gene lost 6 bases and the J gene lost 0 bases, with 10 bases spanning the gap. Germline values: CDR1 SGHNT, CDR2 YYREEE (reference sequence). CDR3 sequence reads: CASTPDSSYEQYF. CDR3 DNA sequence: TGTGCCAGCACTCCGGACAGCTCCTACGAGCAGTACTTC.

The J gene is TRBJ2-2, the V gene TRBV10-3; D is possibly TRBD1 (6 bases). From germline, CDR1 is ENHRY and CDR2 SYGVKD. The germline V and J ends were trimmed by 7 bases and 6 bases, with 18 bases remaining between them. The CDR3 consists of 15 residues. The DNA of the CDR3 is TGTGCCATCACCGCTACCCGGGACATGGCCGGGGAGCTGTTTTTT. Residues: CAITATRDMAGELFF.

The chain is built from TRBV2 and TRBJ2-7; D not resolved. The V gene lost 7 bases and the J gene lost 0 bases, with 10 bases spanning the gap. The CDR3 sequence is 13 residues long. In germline, CDR1 is SNHLY, CDR2 FYNNEI. This CDR3 is CASISQFSYEQYF. CDR3 sequence (DNA): TGTGCCAGCATCAGTCAGTTCTCCTACGAGCAGTACTTC.

The chain is built from TRBV6-1 and TRBJ1-1; TRBD1 aligns across 8 bases. Trimming cost V 7 bases and J 4 bases; bases outside gene matches: 8. The germline V gene has CDR1 MNHNS and CDR2 SASEGT. This CDR3 contains 14 residues. The CDR3 nucleotides read TGTGCCAGCACCCCGACAGGGGAGGGCACTGAAGCTTTCTTT. It specifies CASTPTGEGTEAFF.

The rearrangement joins TRBV11-2 to TRBJ2-1; TRBD2 matches 11 bases. Germline lookup yields CDR1 SGHAT and CDR2 FQNNGV. The CDR3 is made up of 18 amino acids. V shed 5 bases, J shed 0 bases, and the junction held 9 bases outside the gene matches. As DNA, the CDR3 is TGTGCCAGCAGCACAAGTAGCGGGGGGGCCAGCTCCTACAATGAGCAGTTCTTC. Its protein is CASSTSSGGASSYNEQFF. Variable domain in full (rest from reference TRBV11-2 and TRBJ2-1): EAGVAQSPRYKIIEKRQSVAFWCNPISGHATLYWYQQILGQGPKLLIQFQNNGVVDDSQLPKDRFSAERLKGVDSTLKIQPAKLEDSAVYLCASSTSSGGASSYNEQFFGPGTRLTVL.

The chain employs TRBV7-6 and TRBJ1-4, with D possibly TRBD1 on 6 matching bases. This CDR3 comprises 17 residues. V was trimmed by 0 bases and J by 0 bases, leaving 11 bases between them. Germline CDR1 SGHVS, CDR2 FNYEAQ. CDR3 protein: CASSLAYSGATNEKLFF. The CDR3 region has the DNA TGTGCCAGCAGCTTAGCGTATTCAGGGGCAACTAATGAAAAACTGTTTTTT.

The rearrangement uses TRBV13 and TRBJ2-3; 9 positions agree with TRBD2. The CDR3 length is 17 residues. Per the germline V gene, CDR1 is PRHDT and CDR2 is FYEKMQ (reference sequence). Trimming at V came to 0 bases and at J to 4 bases, leaving 8 bases not matched to a gene. The chain's CDR3 is CASSLGRRGGLADTQYF. CDR3 nucleotide sequence: TGTGCCAGCAGCTTAGGCCGGCGGGGGGGCTTGGCAGATACGCAGTATTTT.

V usage is TRBV6-5 and J usage is TRBJ1-1, with D perhaps TRBD1 (6 bases). Germline V gene sequence: CDR1 MNHEY, CDR2 SVGAGI. CDR3 size: 12 residues. V was trimmed by 7 bases and J by 6 bases, leaving 12 bases between them. Written as DNA, the CDR3 is TGTGCCAGCACCAAGGGGGGGTCTGAAGCTTTCTTT. Its translation is CASTKGGSEAFF.

The CDR3 sequence is CASSYSILGSRETQYF. The DNA for the CDR3 is TGTGCCAGCAGTTACTCGATACTCGGGTCCCGAGAGACCCAGTACTTC. The chain recombines TRBV6-5 with TRBJ2-5; D not resolved. The CDR3 extends over 16 amino acids. Trimming took off 0 bases at V and 4 bases at J, with 15 bases between the two ends. Germline V gene data show CDR1 as MNHEY and CDR2 as SVGAGI.

This chain joins TRBV6-4 and TRBJ2-1; 15 bases match TRBD2. V shed 4 bases, J shed 10 bases, and the junction held 2 bases outside the gene matches. Germline V gene data show CDR1 as MRHNA and CDR2 as SNTAGT. The CDR3 runs to 14 residues. CDR3 in amino acids: CASSGTSGGDEQFF. DNA of the CDR3: TGTGCCAGCAGTGGGACTAGCGGGGGGGACGAGCAGTTCTTC.